A single sample gave rise to the 30 T cell receptor beta chains below, sequenced in a study of technical replicates of blood from a few donors. Clones were sequenced by immunoSEQ multiplex PCR, and TCRdb holds only the in-frame ones, with some missing. The sample holds 75,000 to 95,000 clones, about 94% seen once. Input material: T cells isolated from PBMCs. The receptor set was obtained from a human donor in good health.

This chain joins TRBV9 and TRBJ1-1; D not certain. There are 13 residues in the CDR3. V was trimmed by 4 bases and J by 6 bases, leaving 13 bases between them. Germline CDR1 is SGDLS and CDR2 is YYNGEE. CDR3 residues: CASSSLEGAEAFF. In DNA form, the CDR3 reads TGTGCCAGCAGCTCTCTGGAGGGTGCTGAAGCTTTCTTT. Full variable domain (missing parts from reference TRBV9 and TRBJ1-1): DSGVTQTPKHLITATGQRVTLRCSPRSGDLSVYWYQQSLDQGLQFLIQYYNGEERAKGNILERFSAQQFPDLHSELNLSSLELGDSALYFCASSSLEGAEAFFGQGTRLTVV.

The chain recombines TRBV27 with TRBJ2-6; D is perhaps TRBD1 (6 bases). With 10 bases removed from V and 0 bases from J, the gap between germline ends came to 19 bases. Germline-derived CDR1 and CDR2 are MNHEY and SMNVEV (reference sequence). The CDR3 is 17 residues long. In DNA, the CDR3 is TGTGCCACTTTTGGGGGACACCCCTTCTCTGGGGCCAACGTCCTGACTTTC. Translation: CATFGGHPFSGANVLTF.

The chain carries TRBV7-3 and TRBJ2-7, with 9 bases that match TRBD1. V lost 1 base and J lost 3; bases outside the gene matches: 4. Per the germline V gene, CDR1 is SGHTA and CDR2 is FQGTGA. The CDR3 has 15 amino acids. The CDR3, as DNA: TGTGCCAGCAGCTTAATCAGGGGACAGGGCTACGAGCAGTACTTC. As protein: CASSLIRGQGYEQYF.

This clone has more than one count but fewer than ten. This chain joins TRBV29-1 and TRBJ2-1; TRBD1 aligns across 10 bases. Germline assignment: CDR1 SQVTM and CDR2 ANQGSEA. The CDR3 is 13 residues long. The V segment lost 4 bases and the J segment 7 bases; nucleotides outside the gene matches: 4. As DNA, the CDR3 is TGCAGCGTTGGGACAGGGGGTAGGAATGAGCAGTTCTTC. Residues: CSVGTGGRNEQFF.

The chain combines TRBV7-3 with TRBJ2-7, with 9 bases lining up with TRBD1. Germline assignment: CDR1 SGHTA and CDR2 FQGTGA. With V trimmed by 4 bases and J by 6 bases, 4 bases remained unmatched. CDR3 size: 13 residues. The CDR3 is CASSWTGAGEQYF. The CDR3 DNA reads TGTGCCAGCAGCTGGACAGGGGCGGGCGAGCAGTACTTC.

The chain combines TRBV11-2 with TRBJ2-7; 8 bases line up with TRBD2. The CDR3 contains 13 residues. CDR1 and CDR2 (germline): SGHAT, FQNNGV. With 5 bases clipped from V and 4 bases from J, the junction kept 4 bases outside the gene matches. The DNA of the CDR3 is TGTGCCAGCAGCCTCGGACTAGCATACGAGCAGTACTTC. It codes for CASSLGLAYEQYF.

The chain recombines TRBV5-8 with TRBJ1-1; a possible D gene is TRBD1 (5 bases). V gave up 1 base and J gave up 0 bases, with 16 bases separating them. This CDR3 has 17 amino acids. Germline V gene data show CDR1 as SGHTS and CDR2 as YDEGEE. CDR3 nucleotides: TGTGCCAGCAGCTTGATGTGGGCGGGGGGTATGAACACTGAAGCTTTCTTT. Residues: CASSLMWAGGMNTEAFF.

This clone came up a few times. The V and J genes are TRBV4-1 and TRBJ2-2; D gene unclear. V was shortened by 1 base and J by 9 bases, with 9 bases between the two germline ends. The CDR3 is 13 amino acids. CDR1 is MGHRA and CDR2 is YSYEKL in the germline V gene. CDR3 DNA: TGCGCCAGCAGCCAAGGAGGCCTTCGGGAGCTGTTTTTT. It is translated as CASSQGGLRELFF.

The chain is built from TRBV7-8 and TRBJ1-5, with 7 bases fitting TRBD1. The CDR3 has 15 residues. Per germline, CDR1 SGHVS and CDR2 FQNEAQ. V was pared by 2 bases and J by 9 bases, with 10 bases of the junction left unmatched. The CDR3 DNA follows: TGTGCCAGCAGCTTACGTTTAAGGGGGCTTCGGCCCCAGCATTTT. It specifies CASSLRLRGLRPQHF. Based on the CDR3 plus reference TRBV7-8 and TRBJ1-5, the full variable domain is GAGVSQSPRYKVAKRGQDVALRCDPISGHVSLFWYQQALGQGPEFLTYFQNEAQLDKSGLPSDRFFAERPEGSVSTLKIQRTQQEDSAVYLCASSLRLRGLRPQHFGDGTRLSIL.

The chain employs TRBV4-1 and TRBJ2-7; 10 nucleotides align to TRBD1. This CDR3 comprises 15 residues. From germline, CDR1 is MGHRA and CDR2 YSYEKL. With 2 bases clipped from V and 3 bases from J, the junction kept 4 bases outside the gene matches. This CDR3 reads CASSQWDRGNYEQYF. The CDR3 coding sequence is TGCGCCAGCAGCCAATGGGACAGGGGAAACTACGAGCAGTACTTC.

This chain connects TRBV27 to TRBJ2-5; TRBD2 matches 9 bases. The CDR3 contains 14 residues. With V trimmed by 5 bases and J by 4 bases, 5 bases remained unmatched. Germline loops: CDR1 MNHEY, CDR2 SMNVEV (reference sequence). This chain's CDR3 is CASSLAGLLETQYF. The DNA of the CDR3 is TGTGCCAGCAGTCTAGCGGGACTCTTAGAGACCCAGTACTTC.

The chain is built from TRBV10-3 and TRBJ1-1; the D gene is possibly TRBD1 (6 bases). The CDR3 runs 14 residues. V lost 10 bases and J lost 11, with 26 bases in between. Germline V gene sequence: CDR1 ENHRY, CDR2 SYGVKD. CDR3 nucleotides: TGTGCCACGGGCCAGGACAGACAAGCATGGGGGGCTTTCTTT. Translated: CATGQDRQAWGAFF.

This chain connects TRBV19 to TRBJ2-7; TRBD1 is a possible D gene (5 bases). V shed 7 bases and J shed 3 bases, with 7 bases lying between them. The germline V gene has CDR1 LNHDA and CDR2 SQIVND (reference sequence). The CDR3 is made up of 11 amino acids. In DNA form, the CDR3 reads TGTGCCAGTACCCAGGGCTACGAGCAGTACTTC. As protein: CASTQGYEQYF.

The chain joins TRBV30 to TRBJ1-2; D is unresolved. Germline loops: CDR1 GTSNPN, CDR2 SVGIG (reference sequence). With 5 bases removed from V and 8 bases from J, the gap between germline ends came to 9 bases. There are 10 residues in the CDR3. The CDR3 spells CAWGEMGYTF. CDR3 DNA sequence: TGTGCCTGGGGGGAGATGGGCTACACCTTC.

The J gene is TRBJ1-1, the V gene TRBV29-1, with a weak D call TRBD1 (5 bases). This CDR3 has 14 residues. Germline-derived CDR1 and CDR2 are SQVTM and ANQGSEA. Trimming took off 4 bases at V and 0 bases at J, with 12 bases between the two ends. For the CDR3, the DNA is TGCAGCGTTGCCCGGGGGTCCATGAACACTGAAGCTTTCTTT. It specifies CSVARGSMNTEAFF.

This clone was seen only once. This chain's CDR3 is CASSLQGQRLWGYTF. CDR3 coding DNA: TGTGCCAGCAGTTTACAGGGTCAGCGTTTATGGGGCTACACCTTC. The chain combines TRBV28 with TRBJ1-2; D perhaps matches TRBD1 (5 bases). CDR3 length equals 15 residues. V gave up 2 bases and J gave up 8 bases, with 18 bases separating them. The germline gives CDR1 MDHEN, CDR2 SYDVKM.

This clone is a singleton in its sample. Written as DNA, the CDR3 is TGTGCCTGGAGTGTATGGGGGACAGGGGTCCAAGAGACCCAGTACTTC. The encoded protein is CAWSVWGTGVQETQYF. V and J are TRBV30 and TRBJ2-5; the match to TRBD1 covers 10 bases. Germline CDR1 GTSNPN, CDR2 SVGIG (reference sequence). This CDR3 region has 16 residues. Trimming cost V 0 bases and J 1 base; bases outside gene matches: 5.

The chain recombines TRBV4-1 with TRBJ1-2; 9 bases match TRBD1. V was pared by 1 base and J by 2 bases, with 5 bases of the junction left unmatched. The CDR3 totals 16 residues. Per germline, CDR1 MGHRA and CDR2 YSYEKL. CDR3 sequence (DNA): TGCGCCAGCAGCCAAGTAGAAGGACAGGGGAACTATGGCTACACCTTC. Translated, it gives CASSQVEGQGNYGYTF.

V is TRBV28 and J is TRBJ2-1, with 9 nucleotides matching TRBD2. Germline V gene lookup returns CDR1 MDHEN and CDR2 SYDVKM. V shed 8 bases and J 5 bases; nucleotides not matched to a gene: 7. The CDR3 totals 14 residues. CDR3 nucleotides: TGTGCCAGCGGTATAGCGGGAGAACACAATGAGCAGTTCTTC. Translated: CASGIAGEHNEQFF.

V gene TRBV6-5 combines with J gene TRBJ2-6; 8 bases agree with TRBD2. The germline V gene encodes CDR1 MNHEY and CDR2 SVGAGI. This CDR3 has 16 residues. V shed 2 bases and J 2 bases; nucleotides not matched to a gene: 2. The CDR3 nucleotides are TGTGCCAGCAGTTACATCGGGGGGGCTGGGGCCAACGTCCTGACTTTC. Amino acids: CASSYIGGAGANVLTF.

J is TRBJ2-7 and V is TRBV4-1; tentatively, D is TRBD2 (5 bases). The CDR3 length is 11 residues. Germline loops: CDR1 MGHRA, CDR2 YSYEKL. Trimming removed 5 bases from V and 6 bases from J, with 8 bases in between. The CDR3 coding sequence is TGCGCCAGCAGCTCGGAGGTCGAGCAGTACTTC. Translating gives CASSSEVEQYF.

This clone was observed a single time. The V gene is TRBV6-5, the J gene TRBJ2-1; D unresolved. CDR1 is MNHEY, CDR2 SVGAGI, per germline. V was shortened by 5 bases and J by 2 bases, with 10 bases between the two germline ends. The CDR3 runs 14 residues. CDR3 coding DNA: TGTGCCAGCAGTCAGGTTTTACCCTACAATGAGCAGTTCTTC. Protein sequence: CASSQVLPYNEQFF.

This sequence joins TRBV7-3 and TRBJ2-1, with no clear D. The ends were cut back, 5 bases at V and 2 bases at J, with 10 bases in the middle. Germline CDR1 reads SGHTA; CDR2 reads FQGTGA. The CDR3 extends over 14 amino acids. The CDR3 bases are TGTGCCAGCAGCGAAGCAGGCCCCTACAATGAGCAGTTCTTC. It is translated as CASSEAGPYNEQFF.

The CDR3: CASSSATESGANVLTF. The CDR3 nucleotides read TGTGCCAGCAGTTCCGCGACAGAGTCTGGGGCCAACGTCCTGACTTTC. This sequence joins TRBV28 and TRBJ2-6, with D possibly matching TRBD1 (5 bases). The germline V gene encodes CDR1 MDHEN and CDR2 SYDVKM. V dropped 4 bases and J dropped 1 base, with 11 bases sitting between them. The CDR3 covers 16 residues.

This rearrangement joins TRBV11-3 to TRBJ2-3; 7 bases fit TRBD1. Germline CDR1 and CDR2: SGHNT and YENEEA. CDR3 length: 17 amino acids. After removal of 2 bases from V and 2 bases from J, the junction contained 10 bases not matched to a gene. The CDR3 DNA is TGTGCCAGCAGCTTACGGGCAGGTGACAGGGACACAGATACGCAGTATTTT. Translated, it gives CASSLRAGDRDTDTQYF. Together with reference TRBV11-3 and TRBJ2-3, the CDR3 gives the full variable domain: EAGVVQSPRYKIIEKKQPVAFWCNPISGHNTLYWYLQNLGQGPELLIRYENEEAVDDSQLPKDRFSAERLKGVDSTLKIQPAELGDSAVYLCASSLRAGDRDTDTQYFGPGTRLTVL.

The chain employs TRBV7-2 and TRBJ2-7, with a possible D match to TRBD1 (5 bases). Trimming left V 2 bases short and J 1 base short, with 12 bases between. The CDR3 length is 15 residues. CDR1 is SGHTA, CDR2 FQGNSA, per germline. The CDR3: CASSLRQGGSYEQYF. Written as DNA, the CDR3 is TGTGCCAGCAGCTTACGGCAGGGCGGATCCTACGAGCAGTACTTC. The full variable domain, with the rest looked up from reference TRBV7-2 and TRBJ2-7, is GAGVSQSPSNKVTEKGKDVELRCDPISGHTALYWYRQSLGQGLEFLIYFQGNSAPDKSGLPSDRFSAERTGGSVSTLTIQRTQQEDSAVYLCASSLRQGGSYEQYFGPGTRLTVT.

The chain has TRBV7-2 and TRBJ2-6; possibly TRBD1 for D (6 bases). Germline CDR1 and CDR2: SGHTA and FQGNSA. This CDR3 has 16 amino acids. V was cut by 5 bases and J by 0 bases, with 11 bases left in between. CDR3 amino acids: CASSPGGGSGANVLTF. DNA of the CDR3: TGTGCCAGCAGCCCTGGGGGCGGCTCTGGGGCCAACGTCCTGACTTTC.

This chain connects TRBV11-3 to TRBJ2-7, with 9 bases that match TRBD2. V gave up 0 bases and J gave up 5 bases; unmatched junction bases: 14. The CDR3 consists of 18 residues. Germline CDR1 and CDR2: SGHNT and YENEEA. The CDR3 DNA follows: TGTGCCAGCAGCTTAGATCAATCGTGGCGGGAGGGAGTACACGAGCAGTACTTC. Protein product: CASSLDQSWREGVHEQYF.

The chain uses TRBV28 and TRBJ1-5; D is unclear. Germline V gives CDR1 MDHEN, CDR2 SYDVKM. This CDR3 has 15 residues. V was pared by 5 bases and J by 7 bases, with 18 bases between. The CDR3 region is CASSNTGEGEQPQHF. The CDR3, as DNA: TGTGCCAGCAGTAACACTGGGGAGGGAGAACAGCCCCAGCATTTT.

This chain uses TRBV6-5 with TRBJ2-5; 13 bases line up with TRBD2. The CDR3 is made up of 14 amino acids. Looked up from germline, CDR1 is MNHEY and CDR2 is SVGAGI. Germline trimming cut 5 bases from V and 5 bases from J; bases unmatched to any gene: 2. The CDR3 region has the DNA TGTGCCAGCAGTCCGGGACTAGCGGGGGAGACCCAGTACTTC. Its protein is CASSPGLAGETQYF.